This T cell receptor (beta chain) is drawn from a study of naive and memory T cell subsets listed by TCRdb under 2017. Concerning the study at large: Sorted naive and memory T cell subsets from peripheral blood were analyzed in the study using a UMI-based, open-source pipeline for TCR alpha and beta sequencing. The functional CMV T cell responses agreed completely with IgG serology results. RNA was DNase-treated and reverse transcribed with TCR constant-region primers, mostly using SuperScript III.

The junction carries 10 bases between V and J, which are trimmed by 5 bases and 6 bases respectively. The CDR3 sequence holds 12 residues, the cysteine and phenylalanine included. CDR3 DNA only is kept here, 36 bases in frame from base 1. CDR1 and CDR2 (SEHNR, FQNEAQ) derive from the germline V gene (reference sequence). This clonotype appeared a few times. It lacks a known antigen. Base qualities are missing; no much larger clone stands one base away. Results the study describes overall, beyond this receptor: Following error correction, more than 90% of naive TCR sequences occurred only once, which made naive abundance distributions much steeper than those of memory subsets. The abundance of TCRs followed a power law with an exponent that differed between naive and memory subsets yet stayed consistent across the three individuals. RNA-based TCR counts may be influenced by expression changes linked to T cell activation and differentiation. The repertoire findings for the naive and memory subsets could not be validated, as no ground truth was available. Gini index rose and Shannon and inverse Simpson diversity fell from naive through CM, EM and EMRA in both CD4 and CD8 cells. Each clonotype was defined as a single alpha or beta chain sequence rather than as a paired alpha/beta receptor.

TCR alpha and beta chain libraries were amplified separately from the second PCR step onward. The CMV status of each donor was determined by measuring IFNgamma production from CD4+ T cells after fresh PBMCs had been stimulated overnight with CMV viral lysate. CD4 T cells were positively selected with Miltenyi beads, followed by positive selection of CD8 T cells from the CD4-negative fraction. Cells stained for CD3, CD4, CD8, CD45RA, CD27 and a live/dead dye were sorted on a BD Aria II into four subsets by CD45RA and CD27. A few healthy volunteers provided blood, and the blood of each volunteer was split into CD4 and CD8 T cells and then into four differentiation subsets. About 110 ml of peripheral blood was taken from each donor, and PBMC were separated by density-gradient centrifugation on Ficoll-Paque PLUS. Sorted cells were lysed in RLT buffer, and RNA was extracted with a Qiagen RNeasy kit and stored at -80°C.

Library generation was performed with UMI-ligation and nested PCR. An equimolar mix of two oligonucleotides covering both TRBC1 and TRBC2 was used as the beta constant-region primer. Four rounds of PCR, combining the SP2 primer with nested alpha and beta constant-region primers, were used to amplify the ligated cDNA. A single-stranded oligonucleotide carrying the SP2 primer and a 12-nucleotide UMI was ligated to the 3' end of the cDNA by T4 RNA ligase 1. Incubation of the ligation reaction was carried out at 16 degrees C for about 20-25 hours. PCR2 was typically performed as a SYBR Green qPCR and was stopped at a predetermined threshold so that over-amplification was prevented. All purifications after the first were performed with Agencourt AMPure XP magnetic beads. Libraries were quantified by Qubit and checked on a TapeStation, where a main peak was expected near 650 bp. The pooled libraries were sequenced on an Illumina MiSeq using v2 2x251 paired-end kits, which usually yielded roughly 0.9-2.3 million reads per sample. Each sample was pooled at 4 nM, and about 4.5-7.5% PhiX was included to help cluster recognition. The study's processing was this. V and J genes were assigned to Demultiplexor-processed FASTQ reads by Decombinator through tag matching, with a single base-pair mismatch being allowed. Collapsinator relied on UMIs to fix sequencing errors as well as frequency errors caused by PCR heterogeneity. TCRs were translated and CDR3s were extracted from the conserved cysteine to the FGXG phenylalanine by CDR3Translator, with non-productive sequences being flagged. Gini, Shannon entropy and inverse Simpson indices were computed after subsampling the repertoires to the same number of UMI-defined TCRs. Within the linear range, a power law was fitted by maximum likelihood to the distributions of clonotype abundance. When run on a single naive CD8 sample, MIGEC and the pipeline yielded similar UMI counts, similar unique TCR numbers and similar clonal distributions. A set of 7,322 CMV-associated CDR3 sequences, compiled from VDJdb and a published dataset, was used to search the repertoires. Through fastp at Q25 and MiXCR, TCRdb rebuilt clones from the public reads, retaining in-frame beta chains. Each CDR3 protein appears once, grouped with its most common genes and DNA. For this entry, the V and J calls and clone size follow TCRdb and not the study's own pipeline. Present in this sample are 130,000 or so distinct CDR3 sequences, over 30% of which were seen just once. 0.75% to 1% of the sample comes from the top ten.

Sequencing was carried out using central memory CD4+ T cells from blood. What this sample's cell subset or site label stands for: central memory, CD45RA- CD27+. The source of this sequence is a human donor in good health. The receptor chain draws on TRBV7-9 and TRBJ2-5; a confident D gene designation cannot be given. The CDR3 amino acid sequence is: CASSLLDQTQYF. The nucleotides read TGTGCCAGCAGCCTATTAGATCAGACCCAGTACTTC.